These 28 T cell receptor beta chains came from one sample sequenced in a study of T cell repertoires in cytomegalovirus infection. Antigen specificity for these receptors is unknown. TCRdb ran MiXCR on the reads and lists one entry per CDR3 protein. The data show 900,000 to 950,000 distinct CDR3 sequences, less than 35% seen once. The source material was cultured CD8+ T cells from PBMCs, sampled from culture after CMV antigen stimulation. The receptor set was obtained from a human donor in good health (CMV status not recorded). Some clones in this sample may be carry-over from other donors' samples.

The chain combines TRBV27 with TRBJ2-7; D is undetermined. Germline assignment: CDR1 MNHEY and CDR2 SMNVEV (reference sequence). V gave up 6 bases and J gave up 1 base, with 10 bases separating them. The CDR3 runs 13 residues. The CDR3 DNA reads TGTGCCAGCAGCAAAGGGATTTCCTACGAGCAGTACTTC. Its protein product is CASSKGISYEQYF.

The table lists this clonotype with a few counts. The rearrangement links TRBV7-3 to TRBJ2-3; 7 bases map to TRBD1. Germline V gene lookup returns CDR1 SGHTA and CDR2 FQGTGA. Trimming at V came to 3 bases and at J to 4 bases, leaving 13 bases not matched to a gene. The CDR3 is 17 residues long. The CDR3 region has the DNA TGTGCCAGCAGCTTCACTACAACAGGGGAGTCGGCAGATACGCAGTATTTT. This encodes CASSFTTTGESADTQYF.

This chain links TRBV6-1 with TRBJ2-7, with 10 bases identical to TRBD1. Losses at the gene ends were 7 bases for V and 3 bases for J; bases not matched to a gene: 3. The CDR3 has 13 amino acids. Germline V lookup: CDR1 MNHNS, CDR2 SASEGT. The CDR3 protein is CASIGTGDYEQYV. The CDR3 DNA reads as TGTGCCAGCATCGGGACAGGGGACTACGAGCAGTACGTC.

This clonotype showed up just a few times. This rearrangement joins TRBV4-1 to TRBJ1-3; TRBD1 matches at 7 bases. V lost 1 base, J lost 4 bases, and 7 bases stayed unmatched. Germline V CDR1 and CDR2: MGHRA, YSYEKL. The CDR3 has 16 residues. The DNA of the CDR3 is TGCGCCAGCAGCCAAGTAGTGACAGGGCGGGGAAACACCATATATTTT. This gives the protein CASSQVVTGRGNTIYF.

About this clonotype: Its ends do not fully match the called genes, so a read error is possible. The chain couples TRBV7-9 to TRBJ2-6; D ambiguous. This CDR3 contains 14 residues. The germline CDR1 and CDR2 sequences are SEHNR and FQNEAQ (reference sequence). The CDR3 sequence: CASSEGSGTNVLTF. The CDR3 nucleotides are TGTGCCAGCAGTGAAGGATCTGGGACCAACGTCCTGACTTTC.

The J gene is TRBJ2-7, the V gene TRBV20-1; D is undetermined. Per germline, CDR1 DFQATT and CDR2 SNEGSKA (reference sequence). V was shortened by 5 bases and J by 0 bases, with 11 bases between the two germline ends. This CDR3 has 13 residues. The CDR3 reads CSAFTRSSYEQYF. The CDR3 DNA sequence: TGCAGTGCTTTCACCCGGAGCTCCTACGAGCAGTACTTC.

CDR3 protein: CASSEIVYYGYTF. CDR3 coding DNA: TGTGCCAGCAGTGAAATAGTATACTATGGCTACACCTTC. The V gene is TRBV2, the J gene TRBJ1-2; D not resolved. The germline gives CDR1 SNHLY, CDR2 FYNNEI. The ends were cut back, 2 bases at V and 3 bases at J, with 7 bases in the middle. The CDR3 runs 13 residues.

A few counts support this clonotype. The chain couples TRBV7-6 to TRBJ2-1; the D is unclear. In germline, CDR1 is SGHVS, CDR2 FNYEAQ. The V and J ends lost 3 bases and 1 base respectively, with 10 bases between them. The CDR3 has 15 residues. The CDR3 coding sequence is TGTGCCAGCAGCTTTTCCGCGCCATCCTACAATGAGCAGTTCTTC. Its translation: CASSFSAPSYNEQFF.

This clonotype was seen a few times. CDR3 coding DNA: TGTGCCAGCAGTGAATATGCGGGACAGAGAATGAACACTGAAGCTTTCTTT. Residues: CASSEYAGQRMNTEAFF. This sequence joins TRBV2 and TRBJ1-1; 7 nucleotides agree with TRBD1. The CDR3 extends over 17 amino acids. V trimming: 2 bases; J trimming: 0 bases; junction bases outside the gene matches: 9. The germline V gene encodes CDR1 SNHLY and CDR2 FYNNEI.

The rearrangement uses TRBV12-3 or TRBV12-4 and TRBJ2-5, with D possibly matching TRBD1 (6 bases). V was clipped by 6 bases and J by 1 base, with 15 bases between them. The length of the CDR3 is 15 residues. The CDR3 DNA reads as TGTGCCAGCAGGCACACCAGGGGTAGCCAAGAGACCCAGTACTTC. Protein product: CASRHTRGSQETQYF.

This clonotype has a handful of counts. The CDR3 nucleotides read TGTGCCAGCAGTCCGGGACAGGGGGCCCCAGATACGCAGTATTTT. It specifies CASSPGQGAPDTQYF. This chain joins TRBV27 and TRBJ2-3; 12 nucleotides match TRBD1. Germline lookup yields CDR1 MNHEY and CDR2 SMNVEV (reference sequence). The V and J ends lost 5 bases and 4 bases, in that order; junction bases with no gene match: 4. This CDR3 is 15 amino acids long.

The CDR3 protein is CASSLIVGGYGYTF. The CDR3 bases are TGTGCCAGCAGCTTAATAGTGGGGGGTTATGGCTACACCTTC. V is TRBV7-9 and J is TRBJ1-2; tentative D call: TRBD1 (5 bases). Per germline, CDR1 SEHNR and CDR2 FQNEAQ (reference sequence). The CDR3 is 14 residues long. V dropped 2 bases and J dropped 5 bases, with 12 bases sitting between them. The whole variable domain, filled in from reference TRBV7-9 and TRBJ1-2, reads DTGVSQNPRHKITKRGQNVTFRCDPISEHNRLYWYRQTLGQGPEFLTYFQNEAQLEKSRLLSDRFSAERPKGSFSTLEIQRTEQGDSAMYLCASSLIVGGYGYTFGSGTRLTVV.

This clonotype was seen at least ten times. The V call is TRBV7-2, the J call TRBJ1-2; D is unclear. CDR3 length equals 14 residues. V was clipped by 5 bases and J by 2 bases, with 12 bases between them. The germline CDR1 and CDR2 sequences are SGHTA and FQGNSA. The CDR3 loop is CASSPMARNYGYTF. CDR3 DNA: TGTGCCAGCAGCCCCATGGCGCGGAACTATGGCTACACCTTC.

This clonotype was observed many times. V usage is TRBV7-6 and J usage is TRBJ2-3; tentatively, D is TRBD2 (5 bases). The ends were cut back, 5 bases at V and 2 bases at J, with 8 bases in the middle. The CDR3 sequence is 13 residues long. The germline CDR1 and CDR2 sequences are SGHVS and FNYEAQ. CDR3 sequence reads: CASSDYFTDTQYF. CDR3 nucleotides: TGTGCCAGCAGCGACTATTTCACAGATACGCAGTATTTT.

This clonotype turned up a few times. The J gene is TRBJ2-7, the V gene TRBV4-3, with D unresolved. Trimming took off 1 base at V and 3 bases at J, with 13 bases between the two ends. The CDR3 loop spans 15 amino acids. Germline values: CDR1 LGHNA, CDR2 YSLEER. The CDR3 spells CASSQVNASDYEQYV. In DNA form, the CDR3 reads TGCGCCAGCAGCCAAGTAAACGCCAGCGACTACGAGCAGTACGTC.

This clonotype was counted only a few times. The chain combines TRBV10-2 with TRBJ2-5; a weak D match, TRBD2 (6 bases). V gave up 8 bases and J gave up 9 bases, with 16 bases separating them. From germline, CDR1 is WSHSY and CDR2 SAAADI. This CDR3 region has 12 residues. The CDR3 region is CASRDSQRAQYF. The CDR3 nucleotides are TGCGCCAGCCGGGACTCCCAGAGGGCCCAGTACTTC.

This clonotype was detected a few times. The V call is TRBV27, the J call TRBJ1-2, with a weak D call TRBD1 (5 bases). V was trimmed by 5 bases and J by 5 bases, leaving 15 bases between them. CDR3 size: 14 residues. Looked up from germline, CDR1 is MNHEY and CDR2 is SMNVEV (reference sequence). DNA for the CDR3: TGTGCCAGCAGTACCCCCCGAGACAGTTATGGCTACACCTTC. It yields the protein CASSTPRDSYGYTF.

J is TRBJ1-4 and V is TRBV4-1; D might be TRBD1 (5 bases). The length of the CDR3 is 15 residues. V dropped 5 bases and J dropped 3 bases, with 13 bases sitting between them. Germline V gives CDR1 MGHRA, CDR2 YSYEKL. CDR3 sequence (DNA): TGCGCCAGCAGCGCGGAGGGGCAGGCTAATGAAAAACTGTTTTTT. Its translation: CASSAEGQANEKLFF.

This clonotype showed up many times. The chain combines TRBV7-3 with TRBJ2-3, with TRBD1 identical over 7 bases. The CDR3 covers 14 residues. In germline, CDR1 is SGHTA, CDR2 FQGTGA. J lost 1 base, V lost 4 bases, and 2 bases had no gene match. CDR3 coding DNA: TGTGCCAGCAGCTCGCAGGGGGGCACAGATACGCAGTATTTT. The encoded protein is CASSSQGGTDTQYF.

The rearrangement joins TRBV27 to TRBJ1-2, with a weak D call TRBD1 (5 bases). Germline V gives CDR1 MNHEY, CDR2 SMNVEV (reference sequence). V lost 8 bases, J lost 2 bases, and 18 bases lay in between. The CDR3 has 15 amino acids. The CDR3 DNA follows: TGTGCCAGCGGGGGTTTCGTAGGCAGCAACTATGGCTACACCTTC. Protein sequence: CASGGFVGSNYGYTF.

Of note for this clonotype: This may come from a read error, since a much larger clone is one base off. DNA for the CDR3: TGTGCCAGCAGCACGTCGGACCCGAACACTGAAGCTTTCTTT. This gives the protein CASSTSDPNTEAFF. J is TRBJ1-1 and V is TRBV7-8; D is undetermined. Germline values: CDR1 SGHVS, CDR2 FQNEAQ. Trimming pared 5 bases from V and 1 base from J, leaving 11 bases between. CDR3 size: 14 residues.

This chain uses TRBV28 with TRBJ1-2; 8 bases map to TRBD1. CDR1 is MDHEN, CDR2 SYDVKM, per germline. V dropped 2 bases and J dropped 8; count of bases not matched to a gene: 10. The CDR3 totals 15 residues. CDR3: CASSLEFQGAGGYTF. CDR3 DNA sequence: TGTGCCAGCAGTTTAGAGTTCCAGGGGGCTGGCGGCTACACCTTC.

V gene TRBV29-1 combines with J gene TRBJ1-2; TRBD1 aligns across 7 bases. The CDR3 extends over 13 amino acids. CDR1 is SQVTM, CDR2 ANQGSEA, per germline. Losses at the gene ends were 1 base for V and 4 bases for J; bases not matched to a gene: 3. In DNA form, the CDR3 reads TGCAGCGTTGAAGTGACAGGGACCTATGGCTACACCTTC. It translates to CSVEVTGTYGYTF.

The V call is TRBV7-9, the J call TRBJ2-5, with D possibly matching TRBD2 (6 bases). This CDR3 is 14 amino acids long. Germline lookup yields CDR1 SEHNR and CDR2 FQNEAQ (reference sequence). V lost 3 bases, J lost 1 base, and 9 bases lay in between. The CDR3, as DNA: TGTGCCAGCAGCTTTACTAGCTTCCAAGAGACCCAGTACTTC. It yields the protein CASSFTSFQETQYF.

This clonotype was seen once. The CDR3 protein is CSARGVKRPEQYV. The DNA of the CDR3 is TGCAGTGCTAGAGGAGTGAAGAGACCTGAGCAGTACGTC. The rearrangement links TRBV20-1 to TRBJ2-7, with no clear D. V gave up 1 base and J gave up 7 bases, with 14 bases separating them. CDR3 length: 13 residues. CDR1 is DFQATT and CDR2 is SNEGSKA in the germline V gene (reference sequence).

This clonotype was observed a single time. The rearrangement uses TRBV5-6 and TRBJ2-7; the D call may be TRBD1 or TRBD2 (6 bases each). Germline loops: CDR1 SGHDT, CDR2 YYEEEE. This CDR3 has 16 residues. Trimming left V 4 bases short and J 0 bases short, with 17 bases between. The CDR3 DNA reads as TGTGCCAGCAGCCCTGGGTTGGGGGGCAGCTCCTACGAGCAGTACTTC. Amino acid sequence: CASSPGLGGSSYEQYF.

The gene calls are TRBV15 and TRBJ1-2; D is uncertain. The CDR3 sequence is 11 residues long. The germline gives CDR1 LNHNV, CDR2 YYDKDF (reference sequence). Trimming took 3 bases from V and 9 from J, leaving 8 bases between them. The CDR3 loop is CATSSTGSYTF. CDR3 in DNA: TGTGCCACCAGCAGCACCGGGAGCTACACCTTC.

This clonotype was seen only once. CDR3 sequence: CASSRTGGFYGYTF. The CDR3 region has the DNA TGTGCCAGCAGCAGGACAGGGGGCTTCTATGGCTACACCTTC. V usage is TRBV5-6 and J usage is TRBJ1-2, with 11 bases fitting TRBD1. The length of the CDR3 is 14 residues. V lost 4 bases, J lost 4 bases, and 3 bases stayed unmatched. CDR1 and CDR2 (germline): SGHDT, YYEEEE.